The rows below give T cell receptor beta chains drawn from one sample of a study of molecular identifiers for immune sequencing clone quantification. Using its own MiXCR run on the PCR reads, TCRdb lists one record per CDR3 protein. The sample contains approximately 550,000 distinct CDR3 sequences, about 22% of which appear only once. The source material was naive CD8+ T cells from blood, with Jurkat cell RNA spiked in. The receptors were gathered from a human donor in good health. Some libraries in this study had Jurkat cell RNA spiked in. Both conserved end residues are part of each CDR3. A D gene is named only where the DNA matches it firmly. Size values are once, few and many counts, or a class for expanded clones, and some rows have none.

>many|TRBV11-2|-|TRBJ2-5
CASSFDRYQETQYF
TGTGCCAGCAGCTTCGACAGGTACCAAGAGACCCAGTACTTC
>-|TRBV19|TRBD1|TRBJ1-5
CASSIDLHGTGQYSDQPQHF
TGTGCCAGTAGTATAGATCTTCACGGGACAGGGCAATATAGCGATCAGCCCCAGCATTTT
>few|TRBV27|-|TRBJ2-3
CASSGTLATQYF
TGTGCCAGCAGCGGGACTCTCGCGACGCAGTATTTT
>-|TRBV20-1|-|TRBJ2-3
CSPQGLGPPKGQDTQYF
TGCAGCCCCCAGGGGCTGGGACCACCTAAAGGGCAAGATACGCAGTATTTT
>-|TRBV29-1|TRBD2|TRBJ2-1
CSVGLAGPYNGQFF
TGCAGCGTGGGACTAGCGGGCCCCTACAATGGGCAATTCTTC
>-|TRBV20-1|-|TRBJ2-5
CSAREVITEPQETQYF
TGCAGTGCTAGAGAGGTAATCACAGAGCCTCAAGAGACCCAGTACTTC
>-|TRBV11-1|-|TRBJ1-1
CASTLLTGTEAFF
TGTGCCAGCACCTTACTCACGGGGACCGAAGCTTTCTTT
>few|TRBV5-1|TRBD1|TRBJ2-3
CASSQQGAGTDTQYF
TGCGCCAGCAGCCAACAGGGGGCGGGCACAGATACGCAGTATTTT
>many|TRBV6-5|-|TRBJ2-3
CASGPTSGPDTQYF
TGTGCCAGCGGGCCAACTAGTGGGCCAGATACGCAGTATTTT
>many|TRBV28|TRBD1|TRBJ2-7
CASSSPPRSGQGANEQYF
TGTGCCAGCAGTTCCCCGCCCCGGTCGGGACAGGGGGCCAACGAGCAGTACTTC
>-|TRBV4-3|-|TRBJ1-2
CASSQDWGAEGCTF
TGCGCCAGCAGCCAAGATTGGGGGGCGGAGGGCTGCACCTTC
>many|TRBV2|TRBD2|TRBJ2-5
CASMYGGGAFGKTQYF
TGTGCCAGCATGTATGGCGGGGGGGCTTTCGGAAAGACCCAGTACTTC
>-|TRBV19|TRBD1|TRBJ2-3
CASSNRDRVKDTQYF
TGTGCCAGTAGTAACCGGGACAGGGTTAAAGATACGCAGTATTTT
>few|TRBV29-1|-|TRBJ1-2
CSVEELQFDYGYTF
TGCAGCGTTGAAGAACTCCAGTTCGACTATGGCTACACCTTC
>many|TRBV5-1|TRBD2|TRBJ2-3
CASKWTSGSTDTQYF
TGCGCCAGCAAATGGACTAGCGGTAGCACAGATACGCAGTATTTT
>few|TRBV6-2/TRBV6-3|TRBD2|TRBJ2-1
CASSQSGGAVYEQFF
TGTGCCAGCAGTCAGAGCGGGGGGGCGGTGTATGAGCAGTTCTTC
>-|TRBV7-9|-|TRBJ1-5
CASSNTGLEQPQHF
TGTGCCAGCAGCAACACAGGGTTAGAGCAGCCCCAGCATTTT
>-|TRBV30|-|TRBJ2-1
CAWSAEGSSYNEQFF
TGTGCCTGGAGTGCGGAAGGGAGCTCCTACAATGAGCAGTTCTTC